The sample holds many counts of the clone carrying this TCR beta chain. The antigen is unknown. Authors of the study amplified TCR beta CDR3 regions from RNA transcripts. The TCR CDR3 first-round RT-PCR relied on the HTBI primer set. From the multiplex PCR reads, TCRdb called clonotypes with MiXCR, one entry per CDR3 protein. The table records fewer than 700,000 distinct CDR3 sequences, about 16% of them present only once. These data are taken from a study of T cells in Graves' hyperthyroidism and ophthalmopathy. Patients counted as stable if ophthalmopathy did not develop within 18 months. Fresh peripheral blood, approximately 10 ml, was the source of the PBMCs. The CDR3 covers 17 residues. The V gene's germline CDR1 is SGHAT and CDR2 FQNNGV. Losses at the gene ends were 5 bases for V and 2 bases for J; bases not matched to a gene: 10. General study results and limits: Through a model of 13 V-J features, ophthalmopathy was separated from stable hyperthyroidism. Prediction of ophthalmopathy progression came a median around 6 months pre-onset.

The V and J genes are TRBV11-2 and TRBJ2-5, with 11 bases identical to TRBD2. The sequence was obtained from a woman in her twenties or thirties with Graves' hyperthyroidism. The sample was blood. The CDR3 spells CASSHGLAGLIQETQYF. For the CDR3, the DNA is TGTGCCAGCAGCCACGGACTAGCGGGCCTTATTCAAGAGACCCAGTACTTC. Complete variable domain (other parts from reference TRBV11-2 and TRBJ2-5): EAGVAQSPRYKIIEKRQSVAFWCNPISGHATLYWYQQILGQGPKLLIQFQNNGVVDDSQLPKDRFSAERLKGVDSTLKIQPAKLEDSAVYLCASSHGLAGLIQETQYFGPGTRLLVL.